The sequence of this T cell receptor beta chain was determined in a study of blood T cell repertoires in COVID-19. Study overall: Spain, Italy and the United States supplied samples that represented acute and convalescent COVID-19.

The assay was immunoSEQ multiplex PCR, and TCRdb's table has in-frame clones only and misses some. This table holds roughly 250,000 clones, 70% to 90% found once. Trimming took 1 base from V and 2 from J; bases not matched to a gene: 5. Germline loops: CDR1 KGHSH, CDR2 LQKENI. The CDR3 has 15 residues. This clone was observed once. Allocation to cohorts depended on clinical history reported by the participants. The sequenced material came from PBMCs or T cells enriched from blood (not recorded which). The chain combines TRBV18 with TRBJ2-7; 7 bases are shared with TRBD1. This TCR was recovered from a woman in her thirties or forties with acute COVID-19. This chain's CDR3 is CASSPQGAETYEQYF. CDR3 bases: TGTGCCAGCTCACCACAGGGGGCGGAAACCTACGAGCAGTACTTC.